The clone carrying this TCR beta chain was seen a handful of times. Its antigen is unidentified. This entry comes from a study of metastatic and nonmetastatic thyroid tumors. General observations from the study: Patients with malignant thyroid tumors reportedly had significantly higher TCR beta diversity than those with benign nodules, in blood and tumor.

Nobody among the patients had been given any treatment before thyroid surgery. In the original analysis: The study's classifier, a distant-metastasis tool for papillary thyroid cancer, was built using CDR3 differences across clinicopathological groups. TCRdb re-clonotyped the PCR reads via MiXCR. TCRdb assigned the V and J calls; the authors' analysis was not used. The sample includes about 4,300 clones, about 22% of them seen just once. The source material was tumor tissue. This TCR came from a female donor with papillary thyroid cancer or a benign thyroid nodule (not recorded which). Some clones in this sample may be carry-over from other donors' samples.

Here the CDR3 DNA reads TGTGCCAGCAGTCGCCCCGGGTTCTATGGCTACACCTTC. It encodes CASSRPGFYGYTF. V gene TRBV6-1 combines with J gene TRBJ1-2; unclear D gene. Trimming removed 5 bases from V and 4 bases from J, with 11 bases in between. The germline V gene has CDR1 MNHNS and CDR2 SASEGT. This CDR3 contains 13 residues.